This TCR beta chain was captured in a study of cytomegalovirus exposure and HLA in healthy donors. This clone was observed a handful of times. The CDR3 sequence is 14 residues long. Germline CDR1 and CDR2: MDHEN and SYDVKM. V lost 2 bases and J 5 bases, leaving 10 bases between the germline ends. Primers for the PCR totalled 60 Vbeta and 13 Jbeta. The method was immunoSEQ multiplex PCR; TCRdb's version includes in-frame clones alone and lacks a portion of them. The sample lists roughly 120,000 clones, about 84% occurring once. Sequencing was carried out using PBMCs. The chain recombines TRBV28 with TRBJ1-5; D remains ambiguous. This sequence was found in a middle-aged man in good health and CMV-seronegative. CDR3 loop: CASSLNSADQPQHF. In DNA form, the CDR3 reads TGTGCCAGCAGTTTAAATTCCGCGGATCAGCCCCAGCATTTT.